Presented here are 29 T cell receptor beta chains from one specimen sequenced in a study of cytomegalovirus exposure and HLA in healthy donors. Using immunoSEQ multiplex PCR, the repertoire was profiled, and TCRdb retains in-frame clones only, with some absent. The sample records some 75,000 clones, approximately 96% being singletons. The sample was PBMCs. These receptors were taken from a woman aged 18-29 years in good health and CMV-seronegative.

The chain couples TRBV20-1 to TRBJ2-3, with a tentative D call TRBD1 (5 bases). Germline values: CDR1 DFQATT, CDR2 SNEGSKA (reference sequence). V was trimmed by 4 bases and J by 4 bases, leaving 6 bases between them. The length of the CDR3 is 11 residues. The CDR3 DNA follows: TGCAGTGCTACAGGGCCAGATACGCAGTATTTT. Amino acid sequence: CSATGPDTQYF.

The sample holds one count of this clone. This sequence joins TRBV5-1 and TRBJ2-2; 9 positions match TRBD1. The germline CDR1 and CDR2 sequences are SGHRS and YFSETQ. The CDR3 totals 16 residues. The V segment lost 4 bases and the J segment 6 bases; nucleotides outside the gene matches: 10. CDR3 coding DNA: TGCGCCAGCAGCCCCAGCCGGGACAGGGTCCCCGGGGAGCTGTTTTTT. It specifies CASSPSRDRVPGELFF.

The sample holds one count of this clone. This chain connects TRBV11-2 to TRBJ2-1; maybe TRBD2 (6 bases). Germline loops: CDR1 SGHAT, CDR2 FQNNGV. Trimming removed 1 base from V and 5 bases from J, with 24 bases in between. The CDR3 runs to 19 residues. The CDR3, as DNA: TGTGCCAGCAGCTTAGTTCTCGAGGTAGCGGCCCTGGTACACAATGAGCAGTTCTTC. It yields the protein CASSLVLEVAALVHNEQFF.

CDR3 sequence: CASSSGQARRKYF. For the CDR3, the DNA is TGTGCCAGCAGCTCCGGACAGGCACGGAGGAAGTACTTC. The chain is built from TRBV5-8 and TRBJ2-7, with 7 positions matching TRBD1. The CDR3 spans 13 residues. Germline V lookup: CDR1 SGHTS, CDR2 YDEGEE. V dropped 3 bases and J dropped 11; count of bases not matched to a gene: 11.

The chain joins TRBV5-1 to TRBJ1-4; no reliable D call. The CDR3 consists of 15 residues. The ends were cut back, 4 bases at V and 7 bases at J, with 17 bases in the middle. The V gene's germline CDR1 is SGHRS and CDR2 YFSETQ. Here the CDR3 DNA reads TGCGCCAGCAGCCCTCTAGCTTCATTGGGTGAAAAACTGTTTTTT. Residues: CASSPLASLGEKLFF.

V and J are TRBV29-1 and TRBJ1-1; unclear D gene. Germline-derived CDR1 and CDR2 are SQVTM and ANQGSEA. CDR3 length: 13 residues. The ends were cut back, 4 bases at V and 0 bases at J, with 9 bases in the middle. CDR3 region: CSVAGRVNTEAFF. As DNA, the CDR3 is TGCAGCGTTGCTGGGCGGGTGAACACTGAAGCTTTCTTT.

The J gene is TRBJ1-2, the V gene TRBV6-1, with unresolved D. V was trimmed by 2 bases and J by 12 bases, leaving 10 bases between them. CDR3 length: 11 residues. Germline CDR1 reads MNHNS; CDR2 reads SASEGT. CDR3 in DNA: TGTGCCAGCAGTGAATATTTCGTCCACACCTTC. Its protein product is CASSEYFVHTF.

This clone was observed a single time. The chain has TRBV7-9 and TRBJ1-2; perhaps TRBD1 as D (6 bases). There are 15 residues in the CDR3. CDR1 SEHNR and CDR2 FQNEAQ come from the germline V gene (reference sequence). Trimming left V 6 bases short and J 5 bases short, with 19 bases between. CDR3 sequence (DNA): TGTGCCAGCAGGGGGGCGGACAGCCTTCTATATGGCTACACCTTC. As protein: CASRGADSLLYGYTF.

The genes are TRBV9 and TRBJ2-5; possibly TRBD1 for D (6 bases). Trimming left V 2 bases short and J 4 bases short, with 21 bases between. Germline CDR1 is SGDLS and CDR2 is YYNGEE. The CDR3 loop spans 17 amino acids. The CDR3 is CASSVAQGRYGVETQYF. CDR3 nucleotide sequence: TGTGCCAGCAGCGTGGCACAGGGTCGATACGGGGTAGAGACCCAGTACTTC. The full variable domain, with the rest looked up from reference TRBV9 and TRBJ2-5, is DSGVTQTPKHLITATGQRVTLRCSPRSGDLSVYWYQQSLDQGLQFLIQYYNGEERAKGNILERFSAQQFPDLHSELNLSSLELGDSALYFCASSVAQGRYGVETQYFGPGTRLLVL.

J is TRBJ1-2 and V is TRBV15; D unresolved. CDR1 is LNHNV, CDR2 YYDKDF, per germline (reference sequence). Between the trimmed V and J ends, which lost 1 base and 7 bases, there was a span of 13 bases. The CDR3 covers 14 residues. The CDR3 spells CATSRAPGFGGYTF. The CDR3 nucleotides read TGTGCCACCAGCAGAGCTCCAGGCTTTGGTGGCTACACCTTC.

The chain combines TRBV10-3 with TRBJ1-1; a weak D match, TRBD1 (5 bases). Germline V gene data show CDR1 as ENHRY and CDR2 as SYGVKD. The CDR3 is 12 amino acids. Deletions cut 3 bases from V and 11 bases from J, with 13 bases between. The CDR3 loop reads CAISELTEEAFF. Here the CDR3 DNA reads TGTGCCATCAGTGAACTGACAGAGGAGGCTTTCTTT.

The J gene is TRBJ1-3, the V gene TRBV6-1; D may be TRBD1 (5 bases). Trimming removed 8 bases at V and 0 bases at J, with 11 bases between. In germline, CDR1 is MNHNS, CDR2 SASEGT. The CDR3 sequence is 14 residues long. The CDR3 sequence is CASQQGPSGNTIYF. DNA for the CDR3: TGTGCCAGCCAGCAGGGTCCCTCTGGAAACACCATATATTTT.

The chain employs TRBV5-6 and TRBJ1-2; 8 nucleotides line up with TRBD1. Germline-derived CDR1 and CDR2 are SGHDT and YYEEEE. This CDR3 contains 14 residues. With 4 bases clipped from V and 7 bases from J, the junction kept 9 bases outside the gene matches. The CDR3 region has the DNA TGTGCCAGCAGCACCTGGACAGGGTCCGGTGGCTACACCTTC. Its translation: CASSTWTGSGGYTF. The whole variable domain, remainder taken from reference TRBV5-6 and TRBJ1-2, is DAGVTQSPTHLIKTRGQQVTLRCSPKSGHDTVSWYQQALGQGPQFIFQYYEEEERQRGNFPDRFSGHQFPNYSSELNVNALLLGDSALYLCASSTWTGSGGYTFGSGTRLTVV.

The J gene is TRBJ2-1, the V gene TRBV9; 7 nucleotides align to TRBD2. Germline assignment: CDR1 SGDLS and CDR2 YYNGEE. This CDR3 contains 16 residues. With 3 bases clipped from V and 2 bases from J, the junction kept 8 bases outside the gene matches. CDR3 coding DNA: TGTGCCAGCAGCGGATATACTAGCGTTACCTACAATGAGCAGTTCTTC. Translation gives CASSGYTSVTYNEQFF.

The CDR3 spells CATRTGEKLFF. Written as DNA, the CDR3 is TGTGCCACCAGGACAGGGGAAAAACTGTTTTTT. The rearrangement joins TRBV6-5 to TRBJ1-4, with 8 bases matching TRBD1. V dropped 10 bases and J dropped 8; count of bases not matched to a gene: 3. The CDR3 is made up of 11 amino acids. Germline V gene lookup returns CDR1 MNHEY and CDR2 SVGAGI.

This chain uses TRBV6-1 with TRBJ1-1; D is uncertain. The germline gives CDR1 MNHNS, CDR2 SASEGT. The V end was cut by 2 bases, the J end by 0 bases, with 10 bases between. This CDR3 region has 15 residues. CDR3 residues: CASSEIGGMNTEAFF. DNA of the CDR3: TGTGCCAGCAGTGAAATCGGCGGTATGAACACTGAAGCTTTCTTT.

The chain carries TRBV29-1 and TRBJ2-7, with 7 bases aligning to TRBD2. CDR1 is SQVTM, CDR2 ANQGSEA, per germline. V was clipped by 5 bases and J by 2 bases; unmatched bases: 9. The CDR3 consists of 14 residues. Written as DNA, the CDR3 is TGCAGCGTTCAGGGAGGGGACGGGGCCTACGAGCAGTACTTC. Translation gives CSVQGGDGAYEQYF.

J is TRBJ2-7 and V is TRBV6-1, with D possibly matching TRBD1 (6 bases). There are 15 residues in the CDR3. Deletions cut 2 bases from V and 3 bases from J, with 14 bases between. Germline V gives CDR1 MNHNS, CDR2 SASEGT. The CDR3 DNA reads as TGTGCCAGCAGTGAAATTCAGGGGAAACGCTACGAGCAGTACTTC. Protein sequence: CASSEIQGKRYEQYF.

The chain recombines TRBV13 with TRBJ2-7, with 11 bases identical to TRBD1. Losses at the gene ends were 8 bases for V and 3 bases for J; bases not matched to a gene: 9. CDR1 and CDR2 (germline): PRHDT, FYEKMQ (reference sequence). The CDR3 totals 15 residues. CDR3 in amino acids: CASAKPGQGVYEQYF. In nucleotides, the CDR3 is TGTGCCAGCGCAAAACCGGGACAGGGGGTCTACGAGCAGTACTTC. Based on the CDR3 plus reference TRBV13 and TRBJ2-7, the full variable domain is AAGVIQSPRHLIKEKRETATLKCYPIPRHDTVYWYQQGPGQDPQFLISFYEKMQSDKGSIPDRFSAQQFSDYHSELNMSSLELGDSALYFCASAKPGQGVYEQYFGPGTRLTVT.

This chain connects TRBV28 to TRBJ1-1; D perhaps matches TRBD1 (5 bases). Germline values: CDR1 MDHEN, CDR2 SYDVKM. V was cut by 6 bases and J by 0 bases, with 17 bases left in between. CDR3 length equals 16 residues. The CDR3 DNA follows: TGTGCCAGCAGGGTGGACGAAAGGGGCCTGAACACTGAAGCTTTCTTT. Its translation: CASRVDERGLNTEAFF.

The J gene is TRBJ2-1, the V gene TRBV10-1; 14 bases match TRBD2. The CDR3 spans 14 residues. V gave up 8 bases and J gave up 7 bases; unmatched junction bases: 4. Germline V lookup: CDR1 WNHNN, CDR2 SYGVQD (reference sequence). CDR3 sequence reads: CASGTSGRWNEQFF. The CDR3 DNA sequence: TGCGCCAGCGGGACTAGCGGGAGATGGAATGAGCAGTTCTTC.

The chain employs TRBV5-5 and TRBJ2-3; perhaps TRBD2 as D (5 bases). This CDR3 is built from 14 residues. CDR1 is SGHKS and CDR2 is YYEKEE in the germline V gene (reference sequence). V shed 4 bases and J shed 3 bases, with 12 bases lying between them. CDR3 DNA: TGTGCCAGCAGCGGACGGGGAAGGACAGATACGCAGTATTTT. Encoded protein: CASSGRGRTDTQYF.

This chain's CDR3 is CASSQEYETQYF. In DNA form, the CDR3 reads TGTGCCAGCAGCCAAGAGTACGAGACCCAGTACTTC. V and J are TRBV2 and TRBJ2-5, with D unclear. Trimming left V 6 bases short and J 5 bases short, with 10 bases between. Germline assignment: CDR1 SNHLY and CDR2 FYNNEI. This CDR3 contains 12 residues.

The DNA of the CDR3 is TGTGCCAGCAGTCGCGGGACGGGCCGGAGGGATCAGCCCCAGCATTTT. The encoded protein is CASSRGTGRRDQPQHF. The genes are TRBV27 and TRBJ1-5; tentatively, D is TRBD1 (5 bases). V lost 5 bases and J lost 5, with 19 bases in between. In germline, CDR1 is MNHEY, CDR2 SMNVEV (reference sequence). This CDR3 has 16 residues.

The chain couples TRBV18 to TRBJ2-4; TRBD2 aligns across 10 bases. The germline gives CDR1 KGHSH, CDR2 LQKENI. The CDR3 spans 17 residues. The J segment lost 4 bases and the V segment lost 6 bases, leaving 12 bases of the junction unmatched. CDR3: CASSPSSGRGEKNIQYF. In DNA, the CDR3 is TGTGCCAGCTCCCCTTCTAGCGGGAGAGGGGAAAAAAACATTCAGTACTTC.

V and J are TRBV6-4 and TRBJ1-6; the D is unclear. Germline V gene lookup returns CDR1 MRHNA and CDR2 SNTAGT. CDR3 length: 15 amino acids. V was pared by 0 bases and J by 3 bases, with 6 bases between. The CDR3 region is CASSDSRLYNSPLHF. The CDR3 DNA reads TGTGCCAGCAGTGACTCGAGACTCTATAATTCACCCCTCCACTTT.

The chain links TRBV2 to TRBJ1-4, with 8 nucleotides matching TRBD1. Trimming cost V 6 bases and J 7 bases; bases outside gene matches: 7. This CDR3 has 14 amino acids. Germline CDR1 reads SNHLY; CDR2 reads FYNNEI. The CDR3 loop is CASSLGQVIEKLFF. The CDR3 DNA reads TGTGCCAGCAGCCTGGGACAGGTTATTGAAAAACTGTTTTTT.

This rearrangement joins TRBV27 to TRBJ2-1, with 15 positions matching TRBD2. From germline, CDR1 is MNHEY and CDR2 SMNVEV (reference sequence). The V segment lost 5 bases and the J segment 7 bases; nucleotides outside the gene matches: 9. The CDR3 totals 17 residues. CDR3 coding DNA: TGTGCCAGCAGTACCGGACTAGCGGGAGGGAGGATAAATGAGCAGTTCTTC. Translated: CASSTGLAGGRINEQFF.

The chain couples TRBV7-2 to TRBJ2-5; 10 nucleotides align to TRBD2. Trimming at V came to 1 base and at J to 2 bases, leaving 4 bases not matched to a gene. The V gene's germline CDR1 is SGHTA and CDR2 FQGNSA. The CDR3 is 16 amino acids. The CDR3 DNA reads TGTGCCAGCAGCTTAGTCGGGACTAGCGTTCAAGAGACCCAGTACTTC. This encodes CASSLVGTSVQETQYF.